Each of the 10 T cell receptor beta chains below was sequenced from the same sample in a study of blood T cell repertoires in COVID-19. The assay was immunoSEQ multiplex PCR, and TCRdb's table has in-frame clones only and misses some. This table holds roughly 400,000 clones, around 89% found once. Material: PBMCs or T cells enriched from blood (not recorded which). The source is a man aged 25 to 40 who had recovered from COVID-19.

J is TRBJ1-3 and V is TRBV7-9; D remains ambiguous. The CDR3 sequence is 17 residues long. Germline CDR1 reads SEHNR; CDR2 reads FQNEAQ (reference sequence). With 5 bases removed from V and 4 bases from J, the gap between germline ends came to 21 bases. In DNA form, the CDR3 reads TGTGCCAGCAGCAAATACAGTGGGCCACGGAGGGGAAACACCATATATTTT. This codes for CASSKYSGPRRGNTIYF.

The chain uses TRBV3-1 (or the pseudogene TRBV3-2) and TRBJ2-3; weak D call: TRBD1 (5 bases). Per germline, CDR1 LGHDT and CDR2 YNNKEL (reference sequence). This CDR3 contains 13 residues. V lost 2 bases and J 4 bases, leaving 7 bases between the germline ends. In DNA form, the CDR3 reads TGTGCCAGCAGCCAACAAGGGGCAGATACGCAGTATTTT. Protein sequence: CASSQQGADTQYF.

This clone was counted between two and nine times. This chain joins TRBV18 and TRBJ2-2; maybe TRBD1 (5 bases). The CDR3 extends over 15 amino acids. Germline values: CDR1 KGHSH, CDR2 LQKENI. Trimming removed 2 bases at V and 6 bases at J, with 13 bases between. The CDR3 region is CASSPAAGFPGELFF. For the CDR3, the DNA is TGTGCCAGCTCACCAGCGGCAGGGTTTCCCGGGGAGCTGTTTTTT. Complete variable domain (other parts from reference TRBV18 and TRBJ2-2): NAGVMQNPRHLVRRRGQEARLRCSPMKGHSHVYWYRQLPEEGLKFMVYLQKENIIDESGMPKERFSAEFPKEGPSILRIQQVVRGDSAAYFCASSPAAGFPGELFFGEGSRLTVL.

This chain uses TRBV28 with TRBJ1-5; perhaps TRBD1 as D (5 bases). With 5 bases removed from V and 6 bases from J, the gap between germline ends came to 17 bases. Germline CDR1 is MDHEN and CDR2 is SYDVKM. This CDR3 is built from 15 residues. CDR3 nucleotide sequence: TGTGCCAGCAGTCCGTCGGGGGTTGGGGGTCAGCCCCAGCATTTT. Translating it yields CASSPSGVGGQPQHF. Variable domain in full (rest from reference TRBV28 and TRBJ1-5): DVKVTQSSRYLVKRTGEKVFLECVQDMDHENMFWYRQDPGLGLRLIYFSYDVKMKEKGDIPEGYSVSREKKERFSLILESASTNQTSMYLCASSPSGVGGQPQHFGDGTRLSIL.

The chain has TRBV7-6 and TRBJ1-5; D remains unclear. Germline V gene sequence: CDR1 SGHVS, CDR2 FNYEAQ. There are 16 residues in the CDR3. V lost 7 bases, J lost 5 bases, and 21 bases lay in between. The CDR3 DNA reads as TGTGCCAGCATCCAATCTCCTGTAAAGCCTTATCAGCCCCAGCATTTT. This gives the protein CASIQSPVKPYQPQHF.

Remarks on this clone: Other DNA sequences from this sample encode an identical CDR3 as well. The chain uses TRBV19 and TRBJ2-5, with D unresolved. CDR1 is LNHDA, CDR2 SQIVND, per germline (reference sequence). The CDR3 is 13 residues long. V shed 3 bases and J shed 2 bases, with 7 bases lying between them. DNA for the CDR3: TGTGCCAGTAGTATGTCCCGGCAAGAGACCCAGTACTTC. Protein product: CASSMSRQETQYF.

The V gene is TRBV18, the J gene TRBJ1-6, with 8 bases identical to TRBD1. This CDR3 has 12 amino acids. Looked up from germline, CDR1 is KGHSH and CDR2 is LQKENI. The V and J ends lost 6 bases and 14 bases, in that order; junction bases with no gene match: 6. DNA for the CDR3: TGTGCCAGCTCCGTGACAGGGGTATCCCTCCACTTT. Amino acids: CASSVTGVSLHF.

The gene calls are TRBV6-6 and TRBJ1-3, with no clear D. The germline V gene encodes CDR1 MNHNY and CDR2 SVGAGI (reference sequence). V was trimmed by 6 bases and J by 5 bases, leaving 5 bases between them. The CDR3 is 11 amino acids. The CDR3 DNA sequence: TGTGCCAGCAGCGCTAGAAACACCATATATTTT. It encodes CASSARNTIYF.

The rearrangement links TRBV3-1 (or the pseudogene TRBV3-2) to TRBJ1-6; no clear D. V lost 3 bases to trimming and J lost 7 bases, with 10 bases between them. The CDR3 contains 14 residues. Germline V gene sequence: CDR1 LGHDT, CDR2 YNNKEL (reference sequence). The CDR3 is CASSQSHVNSPLHF. The DNA of the CDR3 is TGTGCCAGCAGCCAGTCACACGTCAATTCACCCCTCCACTTT.

A note on this clone: Other DNA sequences in this sample translate to the same CDR3. The chain uses TRBV5-1 and TRBJ1-2; 9 bases fit TRBD1. V was pared by 0 bases and J by 3 bases, with 0 bases of the junction left unmatched. Germline loops: CDR1 SGHRS, CDR2 YFSETQ. The CDR3 extends over 14 amino acids. CDR3 nucleotide sequence: TGCGCCAGCAGCTTGGGACAGGGGGACTATGGCTACACCTTC. This encodes CASSLGQGDYGYTF.